The clone carrying this T cell receptor beta chain has at least ten counts. The entry originates in a study of patients and donors after allogeneic stem cell transplantation. This CDR3 comprises 14 residues. CDR1 and CDR2 (germline): LNHNV, YYDKDF (reference sequence). V was cut by 3 bases and J by 0 bases, with 6 bases left in between. Using its own MiXCR run on the RT-PCR reads, TCRdb lists one record per CDR3 protein. The table records some 960,000 distinct CDR3 sequences, about 20% of them present only once. Sequenced input: blood, either unsorted or a sorted T cell fraction (not recorded which). The chain joins TRBV15 to TRBJ2-1; no reliable D call. The TCR was taken from a human donor who was either an allogeneic HSCT recipient or a stem cell or donor lymphocyte infusion donor (not recorded which). It is not recorded whose cells these are; they may come from a transplant donor. This CDR3 reads CATSRTSSYNEQFF. CDR3 sequence (DNA): TGTGCCACCAGCAGGACCAGCTCCTACAATGAGCAGTTCTTC.